This T cell receptor beta chain was recovered during a study of early T cells in non-severe SARS-CoV-2 infection. The wider study: Unsorted whole blood bulk RNA was sequenced, with unpaired chains.

Attachment of unique molecular identifiers was made to individual cDNA molecules. One entry per CDR3 protein results from TCRdb running MiXCR on the 5' RACE reads. The sample includes some 100,000 distinct CDR3 sequences, 14% to 15% of them seen just once. V was cut by 0 bases and J by 1 base, with 6 bases left in between. The CDR3 runs 14 residues. CDR1 SGHRS and CDR2 YFSETQ come from the germline V gene. Sequencing was performed on whole blood. This chain uses TRBV5-1 with TRBJ2-3; D is undetermined. The sequence was obtained from an adult who was a healthcare worker with PCR-confirmed SARS-CoV-2 infection or an uninfected control (not recorded which). The CDR3 sequence: CASSLDPGTDTQYF. The CDR3, as DNA: TGCGCCAGCAGCTTGGACCCGGGCACAGATACGCAGTATTTT.